A selection of T cell receptor beta chains follows, all from one sample in a study of T cells expressing NK-cell markers. TCRdb re-called the 5' RACE reads, yielding one record per CDR3 amino acid sequence without DNA. Seen in this sample are approximately 420,000 distinct CDR3 sequences; the ten most common clones hold about 10%. Sample: blood T cells: a sorted CD56 or NKG2C T cell subset, CD4+ or CD8+ T cells, or bulk PBMC T cells (not recorded which). These TCRs come from a woman aged 45-65 years in good health. CDR3s include the opening cysteine and the closing phenylalanine or tryptophan.

J gene,V gene,CDR3 protein
TRBJ1-6,TRBV5-1,CASSSEGASLSPLHF
TRBJ1-2,TRBV3-1,CASSQEIRGHSGYTF
TRBJ1-3,TRBV10-2,CASSEIGTLGNTIYF
TRBJ2-6,TRBV30,CAWRGPSGANVLTF
TRBJ2-5,TRBV20-1,CSAILGETQYF
TRBJ2-3,TRBV20-1,CSAKAGGFTDTQYF
TRBJ2-1,TRBV11-2,CASSLGGGRTMSEQFF
TRBJ2-7,TRBV12-3/TRBV12-4,CASTKGGASYEQYF
TRBJ2-4,TRBV19,CASSMRGTLAKNIQYF
TRBJ1-2,TRBV10-3,CAIRGTGLAGYTF
TRBJ2-3,TRBV6-5,CASKRLAGGFTDTQYF
TRBJ2-1,TRBV6-6,CASSYGAGGQNNEQFF
TRBJ2-1,TRBV20-1,CSAQRRKTYNEQFF
TRBJ2-1,TRBV5-1,CASSRTIAGGPDEQFF
TRBJ1-3,TRBV5-1,CASSLGTERTIYF
TRBJ2-7,TRBV7-6,CASSPEGPTYEQYF
TRBJ1-2,TRBV4-1,CASRRTGTAYGYTF
TRBJ1-3,TRBV6-1,CASSEGTPRSGNTIYF
TRBJ1-1,TRBV25-1,CASTSSPPTEAFF
TRBJ1-1,TRBV29-1,CSGSQGVNTEAFF
TRBJ1-2,TRBV24-1,CATSDPQGVDYGYTF
TRBJ2-7,TRBV30,CACQGARFYEQYF
TRBJ2-5,TRBV7-9,CASTTGSLVQETQYF
TRBJ2-1,TRBV7-6,CASSLPPGTRNNEQFF
TRBJ1-2,TRBV5-6,CASSYRGQGYGYTF
TRBJ2-3,TRBV10-3,CAISGKLLAETDTQYF
TRBJ2-3,TRBV12-3/TRBV12-4,CASSSRMLTDTQYF
TRBJ2-3,TRBV20-1,CSVRGPSADTQYF
TRBJ2-1,TRBV7-9,CASSLVEGEQFF
TRBJ1-6,TRBV27,CASSHREINSPLHF
TRBJ2-1,TRBV10-3,CAISGDLGGYNEQFF
TRBJ2-1,TRBV15,CATSRELGYNEQFF
TRBJ1-1,TRBV4-1,CASSQEVSQSREAFF
TRBJ2-2,TRBV24-1,CATSVTEKDTGELFF
TRBJ2-5,TRBV7-2,CASSSTPADQETQYF
TRBJ2-3,TRBV7-2,CASSLGVGGSLLPDTQYF
TRBJ2-1,TRBV11-3,CASSPQGAKNEQFF
TRBJ2-1,TRBV20-1,CSAPLRGTRYNEQFF
TRBJ1-1,TRBV10-2,CASRRWEADTEAFF
TRBJ2-1,TRBV18,CASSPLKGPSSYNEQFF
TRBJ2-5,TRBV6-5,CASSWTGVGETQYF